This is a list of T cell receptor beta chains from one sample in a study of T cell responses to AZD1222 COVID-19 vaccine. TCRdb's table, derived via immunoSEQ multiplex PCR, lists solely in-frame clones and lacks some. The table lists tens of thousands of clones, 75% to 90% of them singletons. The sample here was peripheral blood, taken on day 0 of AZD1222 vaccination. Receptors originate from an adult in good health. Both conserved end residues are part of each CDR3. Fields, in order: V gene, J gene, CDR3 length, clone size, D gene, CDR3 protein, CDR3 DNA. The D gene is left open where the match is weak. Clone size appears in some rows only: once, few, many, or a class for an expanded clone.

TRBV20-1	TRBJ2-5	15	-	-	CSASSGGEGQETQYF	TGCAGTGCTAGTTCTGGGGGAGAGGGACAAGAGACCCAGTACTTC
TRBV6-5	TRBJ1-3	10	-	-	CASRGNTIYF	TGTGCCAGCAGAGGAAACACCATATATTTT
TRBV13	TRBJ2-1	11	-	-	CASSLRNEQFF	TGTGCCAGCAGCTTAAGGAATGAGCAGTTCTTC
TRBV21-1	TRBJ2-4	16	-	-	CASSKKTSGGADIQYF	TGTGCCAGCAGCAAGAAGACTAGCGGGGGGGCTGACATTCAGTACTTC
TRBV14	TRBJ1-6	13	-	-	CASSQDLHSPLHF	TGTGCCAGCAGCCAAGATTTACATTCACCCCTCCACTTT
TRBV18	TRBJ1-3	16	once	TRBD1	CASSPSGQGGGNTIYF	TGTGCCAGCTCACCATCGGGACAGGGTGGTGGAAACACCATATATTTT
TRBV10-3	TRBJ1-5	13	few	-	CAIRGVLNQPQHF	TGTGCCATCCGGGGGGTTCTCAATCAGCCCCAGCATTTT
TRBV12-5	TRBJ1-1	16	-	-	CASGLVLGHGVVEAFF	TGTGCTAGTGGTTTGGTACTGGGACACGGGGTGGTTGAAGCTTTCTTT
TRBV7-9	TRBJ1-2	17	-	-	CASSLAWGIQGGVGYTF	TGTGCCAGCAGCTTAGCCTGGGGAATTCAGGGAGGTGTCGGCTACACCTTC
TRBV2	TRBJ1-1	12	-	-	CASRLGQTEAFF	TGTGCCAGCAGGCTAGGTCAGACTGAAGCTTTCTTT
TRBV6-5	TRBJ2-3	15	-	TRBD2	CASTRAGGGSDTQYF	TGTGCCAGCACTCGAGCCGGGGGGGGATCAGATACGCAGTATTTT
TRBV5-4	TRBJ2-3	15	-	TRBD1	CASKLDRGLTDTQYF	TGTGCCAGCAAGCTCGACAGGGGGCTCACAGATACGCAGTATTTT
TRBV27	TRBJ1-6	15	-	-	CASSFGGIGNSPLHF	TGTGCCAGCAGTTTTGGGGGGATTGGTAATTCACCCCTCCACTTT
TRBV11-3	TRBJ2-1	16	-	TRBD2	CASSLEGTIPYNEQFF	TGTGCCAGCAGCTTAGAGGGGACTATACCCTACAATGAGCAGTTCTTC
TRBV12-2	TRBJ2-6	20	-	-	CASRLGHPPVGRTGANVLTF	TGTGCAAGTCGCTTAGGGCACCCCCCAGTGGGGAGAACTGGGGCCAACGTCCTGACTTTC
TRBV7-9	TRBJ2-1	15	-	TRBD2	CASSSPAGGYNEQFF	TGTGCCAGCAGCTCCCCGGCGGGAGGGTACAATGAGCAGTTCTTC
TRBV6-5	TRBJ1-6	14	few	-	CASRFQVDNSPLHF	TGTGCCAGCAGGTTCCAGGTCGATAATTCACCCCTCCACTTT
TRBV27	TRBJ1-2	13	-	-	CASSFRQGHGYTF	TGTGCCAGCAGTTTTAGGCAGGGGCATGGCTACACCTTC
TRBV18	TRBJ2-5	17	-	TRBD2	CASSPQGLRVSQETQYF	TGTGCCAGCTCACCTCAGGGACTACGAGTATCTCAAGAGACCCAGTACTTC